The present entry profiles one T cell receptor beta chain with its context. Trimming removed 0 bases at V and 6 bases at J, with 16 bases between. CDR3 size: 16 residues. Per the germline V gene, CDR1 is LGHNA and CDR2 is YNFKEQ. TCRdb re-derived calls from the RT-PCR reads in MiXCR, one entry per CDR3 protein. The repertoire includes around 570,000 distinct CDR3 sequences, 10% to 12% of them detected once, and 8% to 13% sits in the top ten. The data are from a study of response to subunit inactivated influenza vaccine. These data were likewise used in another study, on T cells expressing NK-cell markers. That paper adds: 5'RACE template switching with UMIs generated TCR beta cDNA. The TCR beta repertoires were obtained from sorted CD3+CD56+NKG2C+, CD3+CD56+NKG2C- and CD3+CD56-NKG2C+ T cells. CD8+ T cells in a handful of donors included dominant NKG2C+ clonotypes at roughly 1.0-7.5%. These clonotypes, the leaders elsewhere, also led the CD3+CD56-NKG2C+ fraction in four donors. Questions lingered over whether expanded NKG2C+ T cell clones were HCMV-specific.

The V gene is TRBV4-2, the J gene TRBJ2-3, with D perhaps matching TRBD2 (6 bases). The material sequenced was PBMCs from blood, taken on the day of vaccination. The receptor's source is a middle-aged man who received an inactivated influenza vaccine. CDR3 DNA sequence: TGTGCCAGCAGCCAAGACCCCGCCCTAGCGATGGATACGCAGTATTTT. As protein: CASSQDPALAMDTQYF.